These T cell receptor beta chains were read from a single sample in a study of T-cell reconstitution after alpha-beta-depleted transplantation in children. TCRdb used MiXCR to reprocess the PCR reads, holding one entry per CDR3 protein. This sample has more than 200,000 distinct CDR3 sequences, with about 9.6% found just once. Sequencing used PBMCs from the stem cell graft donor, obtained from the stem cell graft. These receptors were obtained from a human donor who donated a stem cell graft to a child with SCID. Each CDR3 is given with its conserved first and last residue. Each record gives: V gene, clone size, D gene, J gene, CDR3 DNA, CDR3 protein. D genes are given only for firm matches. Not all rows give a size; the values are once, few, many and, for expanded clones, a class.

v_gene: TRBV12-3/TRBV12-4; abundance: many; d_gene: .; j_gene: TRBJ1-3; CDR3nt: TGTGCCAGCAGGATGATAGACAGGTCTGGAAACACCATATATTTT; CDR3aa: CASRMIDRSGNTIYF
v_gene: TRBV20-1; abundance: many; d_gene: .; j_gene: TRBJ2-3; CDR3nt: TGCAGTGCTAGGTCGGGGGTGGGCACAGATACGCAGTATTTT; CDR3aa: CSARSGVGTDTQYF
v_gene: TRBV7-9; abundance: few; d_gene: TRBD1; j_gene: TRBJ2-5; CDR3nt: TGTGCCAGCAGCCTATCCGACAGGGACCTTCAAGAGACCCAGTACTTC; CDR3aa: CASSLSDRDLQETQYF
v_gene: TRBV28; abundance: many; d_gene: .; j_gene: TRBJ2-5; CDR3nt: TGTGCCAGCAGCCGCGTCGGGGCGGGGAGGCAAGAGACCCAGTACTTC; CDR3aa: CASSRVGAGRQETQYF
v_gene: TRBV5-1; abundance: many; d_gene: .; j_gene: TRBJ2-1; CDR3nt: TGCGCCAGCAGCTTGGCCCCGCAGGTAGGGAATGAGCAGTTCTTC; CDR3aa: CASSLAPQVGNEQFF
v_gene: TRBV2; abundance: many; d_gene: .; j_gene: TRBJ2-1; CDR3nt: TGTGCCAGCAGTGACGGAGCGATGCTAGACAATGAGCAGTTCTTC; CDR3aa: CASSDGAMLDNEQFF
v_gene: TRBV5-1; abundance: few; d_gene: .; j_gene: TRBJ2-2; CDR3nt: TGCGCCAGCAGCTTGTCCCAGGCGAGGGGGACCGGGGAGCTGTTTTTT; CDR3aa: CASSLSQARGTGELFF
v_gene: TRBV18; abundance: .; d_gene: .; j_gene: TRBJ1-3; CDR3nt: TGTGCCAGCTCACCATCCAGCAGGAGTACAGGAAACACCATATATTTT; CDR3aa: CASSPSSRSTGNTIYF
v_gene: TRBV29-1; abundance: many; d_gene: TRBD1; j_gene: TRBJ2-1; CDR3nt: TGCAGCGTTGAAGATCTGGTCTTACAGGGGCTCTCCTACAATGAGCAGTTCTTC; CDR3aa: CSVEDLVLQGLSYNEQFF
v_gene: TRBV29-1; abundance: many; d_gene: TRBD1; j_gene: TRBJ2-7; CDR3nt: TGCAGCGCCGGAGGGGACAGGGGCTCCTACGAGCAGTACTTC; CDR3aa: CSAGGDRGSYEQYF
v_gene: TRBV12-3/TRBV12-4; abundance: many; d_gene: .; j_gene: TRBJ1-2; CDR3nt: TGTGCCACCGCCCAGGCCGTAGGGGGTCCCTACTATGGCTACACCTTC; CDR3aa: CATAQAVGGPYYGYTF
v_gene: TRBV5-1; abundance: many; d_gene: .; j_gene: TRBJ1-2; CDR3nt: TGCGCCAGCAGCCCGACAGGCCTCCGGAGCTATGGCTACACCTTC; CDR3aa: CASSPTGLRSYGYTF
v_gene: TRBV6-2/TRBV6-3; abundance: .; d_gene: .; j_gene: TRBJ2-1; CDR3nt: TGTGCCAGCAGTTACGGCGGGACTTCTTATGAGCAGTCCTTT; CDR3aa: CASSYGGTSYEQSF
v_gene: TRBV20-1; abundance: many; d_gene: .; j_gene: TRBJ1-6; CDR3nt: TGCAGTGCCCCGTTGGGATCGCTTAATAATTCACCCCTCCACTTT; CDR3aa: CSAPLGSLNNSPLHF
v_gene: TRBV4-2; abundance: .; d_gene: .; j_gene: TRBJ2-5; CDR3nt: TGTGCCAGCAGCCCCGGAGGGCTAGTTCAAGAGACCCAGTACTTC; CDR3aa: CASSPGGLVQETQYF
v_gene: TRBV4-3; abundance: many; d_gene: .; j_gene: TRBJ2-1; CDR3nt: TGCGCCAGCAGCCAAGAAATGGACATGACCTACAATGAGCAGTTCTTC; CDR3aa: CASSQEMDMTYNEQFF
v_gene: TRBV15; abundance: many; d_gene: TRBD2; j_gene: TRBJ2-3; CDR3nt: TGTGCCACCAGCAGAGATGACGGGCTAGCGGGGAGCACAGATACGCAGTATTTT; CDR3aa: CATSRDDGLAGSTDTQYF
v_gene: TRBV20-1; abundance: many; d_gene: .; j_gene: TRBJ1-1; CDR3nt: TGCAGTGCTAGAATGAGCCAGGCACCGTATGAAGCTTTCTTT; CDR3aa: CSARMSQAPYEAFF
v_gene: TRBV20-1; abundance: .; d_gene: TRBD2; j_gene: TRBJ2-1; CDR3nt: TGCAGTGCTAGTCGGCTAGCGGCCAATGAGCAGTTCTTC; CDR3aa: CSASRLAANEQFF
v_gene: TRBV7-6; abundance: .; d_gene: .; j_gene: TRBJ2-1; CDR3nt: TGTGCCAGCAGTACCGCGAGGGGGGGGACCGCCTACAATGAGCAGTTCTTC; CDR3aa: CASSTARGGTAYNEQFF
v_gene: TRBV24-1; abundance: few; d_gene: .; j_gene: TRBJ2-3; CDR3nt: TGTGCCACCAGTGACCCGGTTAATGGGGGGTCAGATACGCAGTATTTT; CDR3aa: CATSDPVNGGSDTQYF
v_gene: TRBV5-6; abundance: many; d_gene: .; j_gene: TRBJ1-5; CDR3nt: TGTGCCAGCACCTTGCTGGCTGGAATGGGCCCCAATCAGCCCCAGCATTTT; CDR3aa: CASTLLAGMGPNQPQHF
v_gene: TRBV12-3/TRBV12-4; abundance: many; d_gene: .; j_gene: TRBJ1-2; CDR3nt: TGTGCCAGCAGGGCGGGTAGGGGCTTCTATGGCTACACCTTC; CDR3aa: CASRAGRGFYGYTF
v_gene: TRBV7-2; abundance: many; d_gene: .; j_gene: TRBJ1-5; CDR3nt: TGTGCCAGCAGCCCGCAAACGGGACTGAGCAATCAGCCCCAGCATTTT; CDR3aa: CASSPQTGLSNQPQHF
v_gene: TRBV5-6; abundance: many; d_gene: TRBD1; j_gene: TRBJ1-2; CDR3nt: TGTGCCAGCAGCATATACGACAGGGGGGCCTATGGCTACACCTTC; CDR3aa: CASSIYDRGAYGYTF
v_gene: TRBV28; abundance: many; d_gene: TRBD1; j_gene: TRBJ1-5; CDR3nt: TGTGCCAGCAGTTTATCCGACAGGGTCAATCAGCCCCAGCATTTT; CDR3aa: CASSLSDRVNQPQHF
v_gene: TRBV5-1; abundance: many; d_gene: .; j_gene: TRBJ2-3; CDR3nt: TGCGCCAGCAGCTTGGGAGCCAGCACAGATACGCAGTATTTT; CDR3aa: CASSLGASTDTQYF
v_gene: TRBV27; abundance: .; d_gene: .; j_gene: TRBJ1-2; CDR3nt: TGTGCCAGCAGTTCTATATCCCCCTTTGGGATTGGCTACACCTTC; CDR3aa: CASSSISPFGIGYTF
v_gene: TRBV20-1; abundance: many; d_gene: .; j_gene: TRBJ2-3; CDR3nt: TGCAGTGCTAGAGATGCGGCGGGGCAGCTCACAGATACGCAGTATTTT; CDR3aa: CSARDAAGQLTDTQYF
v_gene: TRBV29-1; abundance: many; d_gene: .; j_gene: TRBJ2-6; CDR3nt: TGCAGCGTCAAAATCTCTGGGGCCAACGTCCTGACTTTC; CDR3aa: CSVKISGANVLTF
v_gene: TRBV7-6; abundance: few; d_gene: TRBD1; j_gene: TRBJ2-1; CDR3nt: TGTGCCAGCAGCTTGGGTACAACAGGGGGCGCGTGGGATGAGCAGTTCTTC; CDR3aa: CASSLGTTGGAWDEQFF
v_gene: TRBV3-1; abundance: .; d_gene: TRBD1; j_gene: TRBJ1-3; CDR3nt: TGTGCCAGCAGCCGAGACAGGGTCAGCTCTGGAAACACCATATATTTT; CDR3aa: CASSRDRVSSGNTIYF
v_gene: TRBV7-9; abundance: many; d_gene: .; j_gene: TRBJ1-1; CDR3nt: TGTGCCAGCAGCTGGGGGTGGGGTCTCGGGACTGAAGCTTTCTTT; CDR3aa: CASSWGWGLGTEAFF
v_gene: TRBV7-9; abundance: few; d_gene: .; j_gene: TRBJ1-5; CDR3nt: TGTGCCAGCAGCCGCGAGGGGTGGGGCAATCAGCCCCAGCATTTT; CDR3aa: CASSREGWGNQPQHF
v_gene: TRBV9; abundance: many; d_gene: .; j_gene: TRBJ2-7; CDR3nt: TGTGCCAGCAGCGTACGCTCTCAAGCGGGCGAGCAGTACTTC; CDR3aa: CASSVRSQAGEQYF
v_gene: TRBV12-3/TRBV12-4; abundance: .; d_gene: TRBD2; j_gene: TRBJ2-1; CDR3nt: TGTGCCAGCTGTTCAGGGACTAGCGGGGGGGCCTCCTACAATGAGCAGTTCTTC; CDR3aa: CASCSGTSGGASYNEQFF
v_gene: TRBV6-5; abundance: many; d_gene: .; j_gene: TRBJ1-2; CDR3nt: TGTGCCAGCAGTTACTCGGATGGGGGGGCAGAGGGCTACACCTTC; CDR3aa: CASSYSDGGAEGYTF
v_gene: TRBV27; abundance: .; d_gene: TRBD1; j_gene: TRBJ1-5; CDR3nt: TGTGCCAGCAGTTCCCCCGGGACAGGGGGAGGCAATCAGCCCCAGCATTTT; CDR3aa: CASSSPGTGGGNQPQHF
v_gene: TRBV5-1; abundance: many; d_gene: .; j_gene: TRBJ2-5; CDR3nt: TGCGCCAGCAGATTTAGCGTAGGGGAGACCCAGTACTTC; CDR3aa: CASRFSVGETQYF
v_gene: TRBV12-3/TRBV12-4; abundance: many; d_gene: .; j_gene: TRBJ2-5; CDR3nt: TGTGCCAGCAGTCGACAGGGAGGGGAGACCCAGTACTTC; CDR3aa: CASSRQGGETQYF
v_gene: TRBV6-5; abundance: many; d_gene: .; j_gene: TRBJ2-3; CDR3nt: TGTGCCAGCAGTTACTCGCTCACAGATACGCAGTATTTT; CDR3aa: CASSYSLTDTQYF
v_gene: TRBV30; abundance: few; d_gene: .; j_gene: TRBJ1-5; CDR3nt: TGTGCCTGGAGTGTTGCTCCGACGCAGCCCCAGCATTTT; CDR3aa: CAWSVAPTQPQHF
v_gene: TRBV12-3/TRBV12-4; abundance: many; d_gene: TRBD1; j_gene: TRBJ1-4; CDR3nt: TGTGCCAGCAGTTCGACAGGGGGTAATGAAAAACTGTTTTTT; CDR3aa: CASSSTGGNEKLFF
v_gene: TRBV5-1; abundance: many; d_gene: TRBD2; j_gene: TRBJ2-3; CDR3nt: TGCGCCAGCAGCCGATGGAGGGCAACACTAGCGGGGGTAACAGATACGCAGTATTTT; CDR3aa: CASSRWRATLAGVTDTQYF
v_gene: TRBV28; abundance: .; d_gene: .; j_gene: TRBJ2-7; CDR3nt: TGTGCCAGCAGCATAAACGGCCTCTACGAGCAGTACTTC; CDR3aa: CASSINGLYEQYF